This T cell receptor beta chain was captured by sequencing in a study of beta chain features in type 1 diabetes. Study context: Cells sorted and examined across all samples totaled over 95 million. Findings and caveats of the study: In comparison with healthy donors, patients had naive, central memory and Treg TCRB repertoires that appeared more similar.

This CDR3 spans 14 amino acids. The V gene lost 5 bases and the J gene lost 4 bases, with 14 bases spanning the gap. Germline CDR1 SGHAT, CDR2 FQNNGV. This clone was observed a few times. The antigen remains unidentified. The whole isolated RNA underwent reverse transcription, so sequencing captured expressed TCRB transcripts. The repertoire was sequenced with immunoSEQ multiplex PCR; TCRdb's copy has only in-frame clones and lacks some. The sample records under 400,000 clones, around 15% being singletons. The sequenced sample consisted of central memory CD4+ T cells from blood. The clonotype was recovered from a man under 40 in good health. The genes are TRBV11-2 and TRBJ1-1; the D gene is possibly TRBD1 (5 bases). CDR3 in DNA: TGTGCCAGCAGCCGGTCGGGGGGAGTCACTGAAGCTTTCTTT. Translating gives CASSRSGGVTEAFF.